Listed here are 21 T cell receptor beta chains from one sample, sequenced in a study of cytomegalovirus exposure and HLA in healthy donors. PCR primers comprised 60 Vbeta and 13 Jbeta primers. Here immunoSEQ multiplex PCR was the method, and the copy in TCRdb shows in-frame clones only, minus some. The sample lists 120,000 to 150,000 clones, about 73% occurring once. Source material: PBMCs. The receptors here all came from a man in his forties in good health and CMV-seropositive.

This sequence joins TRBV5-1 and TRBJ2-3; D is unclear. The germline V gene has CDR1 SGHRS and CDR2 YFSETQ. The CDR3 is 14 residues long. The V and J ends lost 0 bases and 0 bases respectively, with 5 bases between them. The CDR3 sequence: CASSLASSTDTQYF. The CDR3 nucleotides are TGCGCCAGCAGCTTGGCCTCTAGCACAGATACGCAGTATTTT.

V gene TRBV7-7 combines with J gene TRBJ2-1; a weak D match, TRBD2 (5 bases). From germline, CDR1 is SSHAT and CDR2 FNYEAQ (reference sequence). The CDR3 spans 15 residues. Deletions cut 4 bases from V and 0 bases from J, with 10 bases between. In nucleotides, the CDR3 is TGTGCCAGCAGCTCGGACTGGGACTCCTACAATGAGCAGTTCTTC. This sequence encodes CASSSDWDSYNEQFF.

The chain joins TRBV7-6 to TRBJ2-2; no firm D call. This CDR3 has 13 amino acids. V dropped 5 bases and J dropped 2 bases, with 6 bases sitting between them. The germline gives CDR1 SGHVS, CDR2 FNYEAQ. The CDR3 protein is CASSPINTGELFF. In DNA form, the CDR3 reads TGTGCCAGCAGCCCCATCAACACCGGGGAGCTGTTTTTT.

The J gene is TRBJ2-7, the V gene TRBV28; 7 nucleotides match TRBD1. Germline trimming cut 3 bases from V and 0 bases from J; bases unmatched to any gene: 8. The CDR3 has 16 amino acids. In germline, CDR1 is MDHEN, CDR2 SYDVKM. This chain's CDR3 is CASSLFRTGSSYEQYF. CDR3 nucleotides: TGTGCCAGCAGTTTGTTCAGGACAGGAAGCTCCTACGAGCAGTACTTC.

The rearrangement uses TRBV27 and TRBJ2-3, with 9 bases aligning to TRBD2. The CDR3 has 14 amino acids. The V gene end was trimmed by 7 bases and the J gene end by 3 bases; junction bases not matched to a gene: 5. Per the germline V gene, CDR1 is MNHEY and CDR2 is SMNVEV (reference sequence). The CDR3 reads CASKKREVTDTQYF. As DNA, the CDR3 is TGTGCCAGCAAGAAGCGGGAGGTTACAGATACGCAGTATTTT.

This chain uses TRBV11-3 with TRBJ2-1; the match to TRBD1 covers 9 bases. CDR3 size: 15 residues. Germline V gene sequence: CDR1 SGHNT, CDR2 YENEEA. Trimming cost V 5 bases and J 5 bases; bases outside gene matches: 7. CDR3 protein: CASSMGQGGDNEQFF. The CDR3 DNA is TGTGCCAGCAGCATGGGACAGGGAGGGGACAATGAGCAGTTCTTC. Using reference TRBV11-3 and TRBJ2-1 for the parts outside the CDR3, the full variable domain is EAGVVQSPRYKIIEKKQPVAFWCNPISGHNTLYWYLQNLGQGPELLIRYENEEAVDDSQLPKDRFSAERLKGVDSTLKIQPAELGDSAVYLCASSMGQGGDNEQFFGPGTRLTVL.

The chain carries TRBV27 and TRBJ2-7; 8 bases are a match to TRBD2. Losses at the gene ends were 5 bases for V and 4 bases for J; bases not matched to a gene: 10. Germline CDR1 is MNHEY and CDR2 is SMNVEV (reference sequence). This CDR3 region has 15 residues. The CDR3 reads CASSRAGTRIYEQYF. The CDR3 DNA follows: TGTGCCAGCAGTCGGGCCGGGACTAGGATTTACGAGCAGTACTTC.

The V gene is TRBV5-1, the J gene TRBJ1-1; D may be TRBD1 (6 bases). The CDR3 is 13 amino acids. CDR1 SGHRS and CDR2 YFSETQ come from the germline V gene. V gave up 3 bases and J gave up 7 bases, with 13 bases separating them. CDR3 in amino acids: CASSSIEQGEAFF. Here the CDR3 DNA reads TGCGCCAGCAGCTCGATAGAACAGGGTGAAGCTTTCTTT.

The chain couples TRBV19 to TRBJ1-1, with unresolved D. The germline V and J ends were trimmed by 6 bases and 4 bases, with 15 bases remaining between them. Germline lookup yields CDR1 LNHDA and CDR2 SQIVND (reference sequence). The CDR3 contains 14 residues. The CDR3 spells CASRGEARSTEAFF. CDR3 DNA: TGTGCCAGTAGGGGAGAGGCTAGGAGCACTGAAGCTTTCTTT.

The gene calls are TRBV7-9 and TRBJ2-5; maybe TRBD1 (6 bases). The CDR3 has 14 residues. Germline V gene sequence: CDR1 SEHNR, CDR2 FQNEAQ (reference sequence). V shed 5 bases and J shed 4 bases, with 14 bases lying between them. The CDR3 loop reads CASSPDRFGETQYF. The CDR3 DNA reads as TGTGCCAGCAGCCCCGACAGGTTTGGAGAGACCCAGTACTTC.

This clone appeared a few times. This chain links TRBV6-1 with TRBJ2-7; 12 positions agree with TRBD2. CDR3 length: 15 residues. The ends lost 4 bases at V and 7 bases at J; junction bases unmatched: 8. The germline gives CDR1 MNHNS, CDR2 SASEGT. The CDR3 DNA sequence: TGTGCCAGCAGTGCCGCCGGGACTAGCGGGCGGGAGCAGTACTTC. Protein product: CASSAAGTSGREQYF.

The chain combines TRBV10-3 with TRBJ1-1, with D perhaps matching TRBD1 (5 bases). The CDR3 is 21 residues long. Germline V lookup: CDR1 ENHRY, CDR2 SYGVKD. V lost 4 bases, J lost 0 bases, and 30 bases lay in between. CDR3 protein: CAISGFYPDTGTGGMNTEAFF. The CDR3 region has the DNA TGTGCCATCAGTGGGTTTTACCCGGACACTGGAACAGGAGGGATGAACACTGAAGCTTTCTTT.

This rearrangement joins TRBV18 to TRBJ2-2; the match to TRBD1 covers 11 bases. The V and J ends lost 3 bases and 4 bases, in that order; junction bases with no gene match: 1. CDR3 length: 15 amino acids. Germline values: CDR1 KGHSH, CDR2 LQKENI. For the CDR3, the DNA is TGTGCCAGCTCACCCGGGACAGGGGGCACCGGGGAGCTGTTTTTT. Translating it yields CASSPGTGGTGELFF.

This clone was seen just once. The CDR3 here is CASSLAGFRVLEQFF. CDR3 DNA: TGTGCCAGCAGCCTAGCGGGCTTCAGGGTACTTGAGCAGTTCTTC. This sequence joins TRBV28 and TRBJ2-1; TRBD2 agrees at 8 bases. Germline V gene sequence: CDR1 MDHEN, CDR2 SYDVKM. V gave up 6 bases and J gave up 9 bases; unmatched junction bases: 13. The CDR3 is 15 amino acids.

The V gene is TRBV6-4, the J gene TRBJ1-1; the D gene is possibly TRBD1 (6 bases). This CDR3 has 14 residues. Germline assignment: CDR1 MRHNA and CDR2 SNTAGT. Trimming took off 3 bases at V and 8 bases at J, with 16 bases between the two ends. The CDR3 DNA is TGTGCCAGCAGTGAACAAGCAGGGGCGGCCGAAGCTTTCTTT. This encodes CASSEQAGAAEAFF.

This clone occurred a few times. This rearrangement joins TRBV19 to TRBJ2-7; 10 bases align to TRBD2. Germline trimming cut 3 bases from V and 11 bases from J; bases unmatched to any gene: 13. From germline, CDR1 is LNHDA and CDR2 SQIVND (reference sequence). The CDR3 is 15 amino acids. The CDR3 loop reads CASSMGRLAGEKEYF. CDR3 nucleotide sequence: TGTGCCAGTAGTATGGGTCGGCTAGCGGGAGAGAAGGAGTACTTC.

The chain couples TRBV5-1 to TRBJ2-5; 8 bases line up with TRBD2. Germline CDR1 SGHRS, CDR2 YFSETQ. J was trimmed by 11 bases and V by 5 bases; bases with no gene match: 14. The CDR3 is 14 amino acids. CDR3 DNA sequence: TGCGCCAGCAGGGTACCGGGACACGGGAGGGAGCAGTACTTC. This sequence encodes CASRVPGHGREQYF.

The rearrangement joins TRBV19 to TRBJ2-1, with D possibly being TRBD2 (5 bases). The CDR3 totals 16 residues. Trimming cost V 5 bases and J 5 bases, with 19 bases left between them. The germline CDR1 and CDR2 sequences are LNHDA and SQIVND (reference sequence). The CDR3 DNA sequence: TGTGCCAGTAGTCCCGATCCGAACTGGAGGAACAATGAGCAGTTCTTC. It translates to CASSPDPNWRNNEQFF.

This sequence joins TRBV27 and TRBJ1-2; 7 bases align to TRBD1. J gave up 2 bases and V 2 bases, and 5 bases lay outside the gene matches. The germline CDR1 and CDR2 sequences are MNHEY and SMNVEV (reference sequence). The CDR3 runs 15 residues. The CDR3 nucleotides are TGTGCCAGCAGTTTAAGCGCAGGGGGAAACTATGGCTACACCTTC. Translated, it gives CASSLSAGGNYGYTF.

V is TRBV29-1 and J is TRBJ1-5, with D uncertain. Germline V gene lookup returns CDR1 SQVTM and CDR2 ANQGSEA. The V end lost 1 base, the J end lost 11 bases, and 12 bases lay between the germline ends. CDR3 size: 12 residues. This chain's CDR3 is CSVEVTGGAQHF. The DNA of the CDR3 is TGCAGCGTTGAAGTTACCGGCGGGGCCCAGCATTTT.

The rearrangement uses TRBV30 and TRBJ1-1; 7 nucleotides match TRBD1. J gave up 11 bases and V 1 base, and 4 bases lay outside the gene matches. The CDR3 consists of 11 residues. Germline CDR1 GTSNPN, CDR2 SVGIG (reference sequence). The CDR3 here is CAWSEGAMAFF. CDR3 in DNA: TGTGCCTGGAGTGAGGGGGCGATGGCTTTCTTT.